Below are 10 T cell receptor beta chains sequenced from a single sample in a study of beta chain features in type 1 diabetes. Expressed TCRB transcripts were sequenced because the isolated RNA had all been reverse transcribed beforehand. Assay used: immunoSEQ multiplex PCR; TCRdb lists only in-frame clones, some missing. The sample lists over 100,000 clones; 15% to 20% were seen once. No antigen is known for these receptors. Study-wide points: TCRB CDR3s from Type 1 diabetes patients were moderately but significantly shorter in all four CD4+ subsets.

Sample: central memory CD4+ T cells from blood. These receptor sequences come from a man under 40 with type 1 diabetes.

This clone was observed a few times. The rearrangement joins TRBV6-5 to TRBJ1-2; perhaps TRBD1 as D (5 bases). This CDR3 region has 15 residues. V lost 6 bases and J lost 4, with 18 bases in between. Germline CDR1 and CDR2: MNHEY and SVGAGI. The CDR3 DNA sequence: TGTGCCAGCAGACCCGCTCCCCGGGGCGCCTATGGCTACACCTTC. Its protein is CASRPAPRGAYGYTF.

Only a few counts were recorded for this clone. This chain uses TRBV29-1 with TRBJ2-3; D is perhaps TRBD1 or TRBD2 (5 bases each). Germline V gene data show CDR1 as SQVTM and CDR2 as ANQGSEA. V was trimmed by 6 bases and J by 6 bases, leaving 13 bases between them. This CDR3 spans 12 amino acids. The DNA for the CDR3 is TGCAGCGTGGGGCCCCCGGGGGATACGCAGTATTTT. This gives the protein CSVGPPGDTQYF.

This chain uses TRBV10-3 with TRBJ2-6; unclear D gene. The ends were cut back, 6 bases at V and 4 bases at J, with 10 bases in the middle. This CDR3 spans 14 amino acids. Germline-derived CDR1 and CDR2 are ENHRY and SYGVKD. CDR3 loop: CAISGPGGANVLTF. The DNA of the CDR3 is TGTGCCATCAGCGGCCCTGGGGGGGCCAACGTCCTGACTTTC.

This chain joins TRBV20-1 and TRBJ1-2; D remains ambiguous. CDR1 is DFQATT, CDR2 SNEGSKA, per germline (reference sequence). The CDR3 is 11 amino acids. V was pared by 4 bases and J by 5 bases, with 8 bases between. CDR3 DNA: TGCAGTGCTACAGCAACGTATGGCTACACCTTC. It translates to CSATATYGYTF.

J is TRBJ1-3 and V is TRBV29-1; a weak D match, TRBD1 (6 bases). The CDR3 runs to 15 residues. V was pared by 2 bases and J by 1 base, with 12 bases between. Germline CDR1 is SQVTM and CDR2 is ANQGSEA. CDR3 DNA sequence: TGCAGCGTTGAAACAGGGAAGATATCTGGAAACACCATATATTTT. Amino acids: CSVETGKISGNTIYF.

The chain employs TRBV6-5 and TRBJ1-4, with 7 nucleotides matching TRBD1. CDR1 and CDR2 (germline): MNHEY, SVGAGI. This CDR3 has 15 amino acids. The V gene end was trimmed by 0 bases and the J gene end by 6 bases; junction bases not matched to a gene: 4. The CDR3 loop reads CASSYSRDSYEKLFF. DNA of the CDR3: TGTGCCAGCAGTTACTCGAGGGACAGCTATGAAAAACTGTTTTTT.

The CDR3 is CASSDRDRLYEQYF. The CDR3 DNA follows: TGTGCCAGCAGTGACCGGGACAGACTGTACGAGCAGTACTTC. V usage is TRBV27 and J usage is TRBJ2-7, with 7 bases lining up with TRBD1. Looked up from germline, CDR1 is MNHEY and CDR2 is SMNVEV (reference sequence). Trimming removed 5 bases from V and 4 bases from J; junction bases left unmatched: 8. This CDR3 region has 14 residues.

The chain carries TRBV5-1 and TRBJ1-1; a possible D gene is TRBD1 (5 bases). The V and J ends lost 4 bases and 2 bases respectively, with 12 bases between them. This CDR3 spans 14 amino acids. Germline assignment: CDR1 SGHRS and CDR2 YFSETQ. CDR3: CASSHQDSNTEAFF. CDR3 DNA: TGCGCCAGCAGCCACCAAGACAGTAACACTGAAGCTTTCTTT.

The rearrangement links TRBV30 to TRBJ1-5, with D tentatively TRBD1 (5 bases). The germline V and J ends were trimmed by 7 bases and 2 bases, with 12 bases remaining between them. This CDR3 has 13 amino acids. Germline V gene data show CDR1 as GTSNPN and CDR2 as SVGIG (reference sequence). In DNA, the CDR3 is TGTGCCTTCTCGGACACCGGCAATCAGCCCCAGCATTTT. Translation gives CAFSDTGNQPQHF.

This sequence joins TRBV28 and TRBJ2-7; TRBD1 matches at 11 bases. The CDR3 is 14 residues long. Germline trimming cut 4 bases from V and 6 bases from J; bases unmatched to any gene: 5. Germline V gene sequence: CDR1 MDHEN, CDR2 SYDVKM. The CDR3: CASSSGQGEGEQYF. CDR3 in DNA: TGTGCCAGCAGTTCGGGACAGGGGGAGGGCGAGCAGTACTTC.